The 15 T cell receptor beta chains given below trace back to one sample, sequenced in a study of shared clonotypes between healthy human individuals. Repertoires were generated with immunoSEQ multiplex PCR, while TCRdb's copy carries only in-frame clones and drops some. Seen here are 1,100,000 or so clones, more than 75% observed once, and the top ten hold approximately 0.5%. Sequenced material: memory CD4+ T cells from PBMCs. Sample subset: CD45RA-negative fraction. The receptors derive from a man aged 18 to 30 in good health. Some clones in this sample may be carry-over from other donors' samples.

V is TRBV7-9 and J is TRBJ2-3; D ambiguous. This CDR3 is built from 14 residues. Germline values: CDR1 SEHNR, CDR2 FQNEAQ (reference sequence). V dropped 3 bases and J dropped 2 bases, with 9 bases sitting between them. The CDR3 nucleotides are TGTGCCAGCAGCTTCCTGAGGACCACAGATACGCAGTATTTT. Translation: CASSFLRTTDTQYF.

J is TRBJ2-7 and V is TRBV5-4; D is unresolved. CDR3 length: 12 amino acids. The ends were cut back, 1 base at V and 0 bases at J, with 2 bases in the middle. Germline V gives CDR1 SGHNT, CDR2 YYREEE (reference sequence). CDR3 coding DNA: TGTGCCAGCAGCTTGACCTCCTACGAGCAGTACTTC. It translates to CASSLTSYEQYF.

This clone occurred once. The V gene is TRBV29-1, the J gene TRBJ2-5, with TRBD1 matching 11 bases. Germline V gene lookup returns CDR1 SQVTM and CDR2 ANQGSEA. This CDR3 has 14 amino acids. Germline trimming cut 6 bases from V and 1 base from J; bases unmatched to any gene: 4. The CDR3 DNA reads as TGCAGCGTCCGGGACAGGGGGTCCCAAGAGACCCAGTACTTC. Protein: CSVRDRGSQETQYF. The entire variable domain, with the rest obtained from reference TRBV29-1 and TRBJ2-5, is as follows: SAVISQKPSRDICQRGTSLTIQCQVDSQVTMMFWYRQQPGQSLTLIATANQGSEATYESGFVIDKFPISRPNLTFSTLTVSNMSPEDSSIYLCSVRDRGSQETQYFGPGTRLLVL.

This clone came up a few times. This chain connects TRBV7-7 to TRBJ2-7, with 9 bases identical to TRBD1. CDR3 length equals 14 residues. Germline lookup yields CDR1 SSHAT and CDR2 FNYEAQ (reference sequence). After removal of 5 bases from V and 5 bases from J, the junction contained 7 bases not matched to a gene. DNA for the CDR3: TGTGCCAGCAGCCAGGGACAGGGAATCGACGAGCAGTACTTC. Its protein is CASSQGQGIDEQYF.

The J gene is TRBJ1-5, the V gene TRBV6-1; D is possibly TRBD1 (5 bases). Germline V gene lookup returns CDR1 MNHNS and CDR2 SASEGT. V gave up 6 bases and J gave up 3 bases, with 12 bases separating them. The CDR3 is 14 residues long. The CDR3 reads CASRSQGLNQPQHF. As DNA, the CDR3 is TGTGCCAGCAGGAGTCAGGGTCTCAATCAGCCCCAGCATTTT.

This clone appeared many times. The CDR3 region is CASSVGLGDRNIQYF. In DNA form, the CDR3 reads TGTGCCAGCAGCGTAGGTTTAGGGGATAGGAACATTCAGTACTTC. This chain joins TRBV9 and TRBJ2-4; D possibly corresponds to TRBD1 (5 bases). Germline V gene sequence: CDR1 SGDLS, CDR2 YYNGEE. Trimming pared 0 bases from V and 7 bases from J, leaving 14 bases between. The CDR3 sequence is 15 residues long.

V and J are TRBV11-2 and TRBJ2-5; no reliable D call. The CDR3 totals 12 residues. Germline values: CDR1 SGHAT, CDR2 FQNNGV. The ends were cut back, 5 bases at V and 4 bases at J, with 8 bases in the middle. The CDR3, as DNA: TGTGCCAGCAGCACCCAGAGAGAGACCCAGTACTTC. Encoded protein: CASSTQRETQYF.

This clone was observed once. The rearrangement uses TRBV19 and TRBJ1-1; D may be TRBD1 (6 bases). The CDR3 contains 17 residues. Germline CDR1 LNHDA, CDR2 SQIVND (reference sequence). Trimming left V 6 bases short and J 3 bases short, with 23 bases between. DNA for the CDR3: TGTGCCAGTAGGATGACTTGGGGGGCGACTTTGGACACTGAAGCTTTCTTT. This encodes CASRMTWGATLDTEAFF.

This clone was recorded a few times. The rearrangement uses TRBV7-2 and TRBJ1-1; D remains unclear. CDR3 length: 15 amino acids. The germline CDR1 and CDR2 sequences are SGHTA and FQGNSA. The V end was cut by 5 bases, the J end by 3 bases, with 16 bases between. Here the CDR3 DNA reads TGTGCCAGCAGCCCCCGGCCGGGAGGCTACACTGAAGCTTTCTTT. Translated, it gives CASSPRPGGYTEAFF.

This clone has ten or more counts. This chain connects TRBV7-8 to TRBJ2-5, with D unclear. V lost 2 bases, J lost 9 bases, and 10 bases lay in between. Germline values: CDR1 SGHVS, CDR2 FQNEAQ. This CDR3 spans 12 amino acids. The CDR3 is CASSLHSTSQYF. The CDR3 coding sequence is TGTGCCAGCAGCTTACATAGCACCTCCCAGTACTTC.

V and J are TRBV4-1 and TRBJ1-3, with TRBD1 as a possible D gene (5 bases). Germline CDR1 is MGHRA and CDR2 is YSYEKL. This CDR3 is 17 amino acids long. The V gene lost 4 bases and the J gene lost 1 base, with 17 bases spanning the gap. CDR3 sequence (DNA): TGCGCCAGCAGCCCCCATTCCCAGGGATCGTCTGGAAACACCATATATTTT. This sequence encodes CASSPHSQGSSGNTIYF.

This clone was counted a single time. The chain uses TRBV28 and TRBJ1-1; 8 bases fit TRBD1. CDR3 length: 14 residues. V dropped 4 bases and J dropped 7; count of bases not matched to a gene: 8. CDR1 and CDR2 from the germline V gene are MDHEN and SYDVKM. CDR3 sequence: CASSSRTGMVEAFF. CDR3 nucleotide sequence: TGTGCCAGCAGTTCCCGGACAGGGATGGTTGAAGCTTTCTTT.

The chain links TRBV19 to TRBJ2-2, with 8 bases fitting TRBD1. V dropped 4 bases and J dropped 7; count of bases not matched to a gene: 5. The CDR3 runs 14 residues. Germline lookup yields CDR1 LNHDA and CDR2 SQIVND (reference sequence). The CDR3 DNA reads as TGTGCCAGTAGTACGGACAGGGCGGGCGGGGAGCTGTTTTTT. This gives the protein CASSTDRAGGELFF.

This CDR3 is CASSLIFKGGGTEAFF. The CDR3 DNA follows: TGTGCCAGCAGCTTAATCTTTAAGGGCGGCGGCACTGAAGCTTTCTTT. The chain combines TRBV7-9 with TRBJ1-1; no reliable D call. The CDR3 covers 16 residues. Trimming took off 2 bases at V and 4 bases at J, with 17 bases between the two ends. CDR1 SEHNR and CDR2 FQNEAQ come from the germline V gene (reference sequence).

The CDR3 reads CASSEGVGRKLFF. CDR3 nucleotides: TGTGCCAGCAGTGAAGGGGTCGGCCGAAAACTGTTTTTT. This chain joins TRBV6-1 and TRBJ1-4; no reliable D call. This CDR3 comprises 13 residues. The V gene lost 1 base and the J gene lost 10 bases, with 10 bases spanning the gap. The V gene's germline CDR1 is MNHNS and CDR2 SASEGT.